These 8 T cell receptor beta chains share one sample of origin, sequenced in a study of blood T cell repertoires in COVID-19. Here immunoSEQ multiplex PCR was the method, and the copy in TCRdb shows in-frame clones only, minus some. The sample shows under 450,000 clones, about nine tenths of them seen only once. Sequencing input: peripheral blood. These receptors all come from a woman between 50 and 59 years old with COVID-19, enrolled during active disease.

This sequence joins TRBV7-2 and TRBJ1-5; possible D gene TRBD1, 6 bases. Germline assignment: CDR1 SGHTA and CDR2 FQGNSA. Trimming removed 4 bases from V and 0 bases from J, with 10 bases in between. There are 15 residues in the CDR3. The CDR3 DNA sequence: TGTGCCAGCAGCTACACAGGGTATAGCAATCAGCCCCAGCATTTT. It is translated as CASSYTGYSNQPQHF.

V gene TRBV19 combines with J gene TRBJ1-1, with TRBD1 matching over 7 bases. With 5 bases clipped from V and 5 bases from J, the junction kept 5 bases outside the gene matches. CDR3 length: 13 residues. Germline V lookup: CDR1 LNHDA, CDR2 SQIVND (reference sequence). CDR3 sequence: CASSEQGYTEAFF. The CDR3 region has the DNA TGTGCCAGTAGTGAACAGGGGTATACTGAAGCTTTCTTT.

The rearrangement uses TRBV5-4 and TRBJ1-6, with 7 bases fitting TRBD1. The germline gives CDR1 SGHNT, CDR2 YYREEE (reference sequence). The junction had 5 bases not matched to a gene; V was cut back by 4 bases and J by 10 bases. The CDR3 covers 13 residues. CDR3 loop: CASSPDRESPLHF. The CDR3 DNA reads TGTGCCAGCAGCCCAGACAGGGAATCACCCCTCCACTTT.

V and J are TRBV19 and TRBJ1-2, with D tentatively TRBD1 (6 bases). Germline V gives CDR1 LNHDA, CDR2 SQIVND (reference sequence). The CDR3 runs 15 residues. Between the trimmed V and J ends, which lost 3 bases and 0 bases, there was a span of 11 bases. CDR3 loop: CASSIRTDTNYGYTF. CDR3 sequence (DNA): TGTGCCAGTAGTATCCGGACAGATACTAACTATGGCTACACCTTC.

This rearrangement joins TRBV4-2 to TRBJ1-2, with 9 bases aligning to TRBD1. Germline V lookup: CDR1 LGHNA, CDR2 YNFKEQ. V shed 0 bases and J 5 bases; nucleotides not matched to a gene: 4. The CDR3 extends over 15 amino acids. CDR3 coding DNA: TGTGCCAGCAGCCAAGAGCGCGGACAGGGGTATGGCTACACCTTC. Encoded protein: CASSQERGQGYGYTF.

CDR3 amino acids: CASSRRRSNQPQHF. DNA for the CDR3: TGTGCCAGTAGTAGGCGGAGGAGCAATCAGCCCCAGCATTTT. V usage is TRBV19 and J usage is TRBJ1-5; D remains ambiguous. The V gene's germline CDR1 is LNHDA and CDR2 SQIVND (reference sequence). This CDR3 is 14 amino acids long. V was trimmed by 4 bases and J by 1 base, leaving 8 bases between them.

Only a few counts were recorded for this clone. The same CDR3 is also encoded by other DNA sequences in this sample. The J gene is TRBJ2-7, the V gene TRBV7-9, with D unclear. Germline lookup yields CDR1 SEHNR and CDR2 FQNEAQ (reference sequence). CDR3 size: 11 residues. V lost 5 bases and J lost 3, with 5 bases in between. The DNA for the CDR3 is TGTGCCAGCAGCCGCGACTACGAGCAGTACTTC. The encoded protein is CASSRDYEQYF.

This clone was picked up one time. The chain recombines TRBV2 with TRBJ1-2; maybe TRBD1 (5 bases). Trimming took 1 base from V and 1 from J, leaving 7 bases between them. This CDR3 is built from 14 residues. Germline V gives CDR1 SNHLY, CDR2 FYNNEI. The CDR3 protein is CASSEGDFNYGYTF. For the CDR3, the DNA is TGTGCCAGCAGTGAAGGGGACTTTAACTATGGCTACACCTTC.